Reported below is one T cell receptor beta chain. What it binds is unknown. This record belongs to a study of monozygotic twins with inflammatory bowel disease. Study results and caveats: In patient repertoires, differing immunosuppressive treatments may have added some variability. Fewer clonotypes were shared with others by IBD patients than by healthy twins, especially with disease activity.

The CDR3 contains 17 residues. Germline CDR1 is SGHDT and CDR2 is YYEEEE. Each of the TCR libraries took approximately 3,200 ng of total RNA. Molecular identifiers with 6-nucleotide sample barcodes were added during cDNA synthesis via template switching. With the 5' RACE reads reprocessed, TCRdb shows one record per CDR3 protein and no DNA. The sample table includes 300,000 to 450,000 distinct CDR3 sequences. The sequencing input was blood. The chain joins TRBV5-6 to TRBJ2-2; there is no DNA to check the TCRdb D call of TRBD1. This sequence was found in a human donor with ulcerative colitis or Crohn's disease, or a healthy co-twin of an affected twin (not recorded which). CDR3 sequence: CASSLGTGAFNTGELFF.